The 23 T cell receptor beta chains given below trace back to one sample, sequenced in a study of T-cell reconstitution after alpha-beta-depleted transplantation in children. The TCRbeta library was prepared with unique molecular identifiers. TCRdb processed the PCR reads anew with MiXCR; each CDR3 protein has one entry. The table lists roughly 100,000 distinct CDR3 sequences, roughly 7.6% of them singletons. The source was PBMCs, collected before TCRalphabeta/CD19-depleted stem cell transplant. Receptor source: a boy between 2 and 10 years old with acute lymphoblastic leukemia, due to receive a stem cell transplant.

By share of the sample, this clonotype is medium-sized. The CDR3, as DNA: TGCGCCAGCAGCCTTGGGACTAGCGGGGGAAGCGGGGAGCTGTTTTTT. This gives the protein CASSLGTSGGSGELFF. The chain recombines TRBV4-3 with TRBJ2-2; 14 positions agree with TRBD2. With 4 bases clipped from V and 7 bases from J, the junction kept 5 bases outside the gene matches. CDR1 is LGHNA, CDR2 YSLEER, per germline. This CDR3 region has 16 residues.

This clonotype was recorded many times. The gene calls are TRBV12-3 or TRBV12-4 and TRBJ2-1; D is perhaps TRBD1 (6 bases). The CDR3 totals 14 residues. V was shortened by 4 bases and J by 5 bases, with 12 bases between the two germline ends. The CDR3 reads CASSSTGGNNEQFF. The CDR3 nucleotides read TGTGCCAGCAGTTCGACAGGAGGTAACAATGAGCAGTTCTTC.

This clonotype was counted ten times or more. The chain has TRBV27 and TRBJ2-1; D uncertain. The CDR3 totals 12 residues. Between the trimmed V and J ends, which lost 8 bases and 6 bases, there was a span of 11 bases. Germline CDR1 MNHEY, CDR2 SMNVEV (reference sequence). CDR3 protein: CASGTMANEQFF. For the CDR3, the DNA is TGTGCCAGCGGTACGATGGCCAATGAGCAGTTCTTC.

This clonotype has only a few counts. The V gene is TRBV27, the J gene TRBJ2-1; D may correspond to TRBD1 or TRBD2 (6 bases each). This CDR3 region has 12 residues. V lost 4 bases and J lost 15, with 16 bases in between. Germline V gives CDR1 MNHEY, CDR2 SMNVEV (reference sequence). The CDR3 DNA sequence: TGTGCCAGCAGTTCCCTGGGGGGCTTGTCGTTCTTC. Protein: CASSSLGGLSFF.

J is TRBJ1-5 and V is TRBV2; D unresolved. Trimming shortened V by 4 bases and J by 2 bases, and 12 bases separated the two germline ends. In germline, CDR1 is SNHLY, CDR2 FYNNEI. The length of the CDR3 is 15 residues. CDR3 nucleotide sequence: TGTGCCAGCAGTGGATTTACCGGGGGCAATCAGCCCCAGCATTTT. Residues: CASSGFTGGNQPQHF.

The chain carries TRBV25-1 and TRBJ2-5; 7 nucleotides agree with TRBD1. Per germline, CDR1 MGHDK and CDR2 SYGVNS. Losses at the gene ends were 0 bases for V and 6 bases for J; bases not matched to a gene: 4. The CDR3 is made up of 14 amino acids. The CDR3 DNA follows: TGTGCCAGCAGTGAATATGAGGGGGCGAAGACCCAGTACTTC. Protein: CASSEYEGAKTQYF.

This clonotype was seen ten or more times. This chain connects TRBV5-4 to TRBJ2-3, with 12 bases lining up with TRBD1. The CDR3 loop spans 16 amino acids. In germline, CDR1 is SGHNT, CDR2 YYREEE (reference sequence). The J segment lost 5 bases and the V segment lost 3 bases, leaving 7 bases of the junction unmatched. This chain's CDR3 is CASSSMGQGAVDTQYF. DNA for the CDR3: TGTGCCAGCAGCTCGATGGGACAGGGGGCTGTAGATACGCAGTATTTT. The whole variable domain, filled in from reference TRBV5-4 and TRBJ2-3, reads ETGVTQSPTHLIKTRGQQVTLRCSSQSGHNTVSWYQQALGQGPQFIFQYYREEENGRGNFPPRFSGLQFPNYSSELNVNALELDDSALYLCASSSMGQGAVDTQYFGPGTRLTVL.

This clonotype was seen repeatedly, ten times or more. The chain recombines TRBV11-2 with TRBJ2-3; D unclear. Germline V gene sequence: CDR1 SGHAT, CDR2 FQNNGV. Trimming pared 5 bases from V and 0 bases from J, leaving 3 bases between. The CDR3 consists of 12 residues. CDR3 region: CASSPSTDTQYF. DNA for the CDR3: TGTGCCAGCAGCCCTAGCACAGATACGCAGTATTTT. Full variable domain (remainder filled in from reference TRBV11-2 and TRBJ2-3): EAGVAQSPRYKIIEKRQSVAFWCNPISGHATLYWYQQILGQGPKLLIQFQNNGVVDDSQLPKDRFSAERLKGVDSTLKIQPAKLEDSAVYLCASSPSTDTQYFGPGTRLTVL.

This clonotype has more than one count but fewer than ten. V and J are TRBV28 and TRBJ1-5; 8 positions agree with TRBD1. Germline V CDR1 and CDR2: MDHEN, SYDVKM. With 4 bases clipped from V and 5 bases from J, the junction kept 7 bases outside the gene matches. The CDR3 sequence is 15 residues long. CDR3 amino acids: CASSSWTGSYQPQHF. The CDR3 DNA is TGTGCCAGCAGTTCATGGACAGGGAGCTATCAGCCCCAGCATTTT.

This clonotype was seen only a few times. The gene calls are TRBV20-1 and TRBJ2-1, with 9 bases identical to TRBD2. The CDR3 covers 15 residues. Unmatched junction bases numbered 6, after V lost 1 base and J lost 5 bases. CDR1 is DFQATT and CDR2 is SNEGSKA in the germline V gene (reference sequence). In DNA form, the CDR3 reads TGCAGTGCTAGAGGACGCGGGGGGGTTGACAATGAGCAGTTCTTC. The encoded protein is CSARGRGGVDNEQFF.

This clonotype was detected ten times or more. The chain joins TRBV3-1 to TRBJ2-5; no clear D. The V end lost 1 base, the J end lost 1 base, and 10 bases lay between the germline ends. This CDR3 is built from 15 residues. CDR1 and CDR2 (germline): LGHDT, YNNKEL (reference sequence). The CDR3 loop reads CASSQGSRFQETQYF. The CDR3 nucleotides read TGTGCCAGCAGCCAAGGTTCAAGGTTCCAAGAGACCCAGTACTTC.

In this sample, this clonotype turned up once. V is TRBV20-1 and J is TRBJ2-5; 8 bases match TRBD2. Germline CDR1 DFQATT, CDR2 SNEGSKA (reference sequence). The CDR3 is 13 amino acids. Trimming removed 8 bases from V and 2 bases from J; junction bases left unmatched: 7. In DNA form, the CDR3 reads TGCAGTCGTCGCCGGGGGGGGCAAGAGACCCAGTACTTC. Translated: CSRRRGGQETQYF.

This clonotype was picked up many times. The chain links TRBV13 to TRBJ2-5, with no clear D. The CDR3 has 12 amino acids. Germline CDR1 PRHDT, CDR2 FYEKMQ (reference sequence). V lost 2 bases to trimming and J lost 2 bases, with 3 bases between them. The CDR3 DNA follows: TGTGCCAGCAGCTTACTTCAAGAGACCCAGTACTTC. This codes for CASSLLQETQYF.

The chain is built from TRBV5-4 and TRBJ1-4; perhaps TRBD1 as D (5 bases). The CDR3 runs to 19 residues. The germline V gene has CDR1 SGHNT and CDR2 YYREEE (reference sequence). Trimming cost V 1 base and J 1 base, with 20 bases left between them. CDR3 in amino acids: CASSLSGGRSSLTNEKLFF. The CDR3 DNA sequence: TGTGCCAGCAGCTTGTCCGGGGGACGCTCCTCTTTAACTAATGAAAAACTGTTTTTT. Drawing the rest from reference TRBV5-4 and TRBJ1-4, the complete variable domain is ETGVTQSPTHLIKTRGQQVTLRCSSQSGHNTVSWYQQALGQGPQFIFQYYREEENGRGNFPPRFSGLQFPNYSSELNVNALELDDSALYLCASSLSGGRSSLTNEKLFFGSGTQLSVL.

In its sample, this clonotype was seen many times. The CDR3 sequence: CASSPGLVAFF. DNA for the CDR3: TGTGCCAGCAGCCCAGGGTTAGTCGCTTTCTTT. The chain recombines TRBV28 with TRBJ1-1, with D possibly TRBD1 on 5 matching bases. Germline assignment: CDR1 MDHEN and CDR2 SYDVKM. V shed 6 bases and J shed 11 bases, with 13 bases lying between them. CDR3 size: 11 residues.

This clonotype was seen a handful of times. This chain connects TRBV15 to TRBJ1-1, with D possibly TRBD1 on 6 matching bases. There are 17 residues in the CDR3. Germline V gene data show CDR1 as LNHNV and CDR2 as YYDKDF (reference sequence). The germline V and J ends were trimmed by 1 base and 1 base, with 16 bases remaining between them. The CDR3 reads CATSRGGRGVGNTEAFF. CDR3 in DNA: TGTGCCACCAGCAGAGGAGGCAGGGGAGTCGGGAACACTGAAGCTTTCTTT.

This clonotype was seen ten or more times. The rearrangement links TRBV6-5 to TRBJ1-1; 7 bases match TRBD1. There are 17 residues in the CDR3. J lost 5 bases, V lost 2 bases, and 14 bases had no gene match. Germline loops: CDR1 MNHEY, CDR2 SVGAGI. CDR3: CASSYPLAATGVTEAFF. The CDR3 coding sequence is TGTGCCAGCAGTTACCCCCTGGCCGCCACAGGGGTAACTGAAGCTTTCTTT.

At least ten counts were recorded for this clonotype. V gene TRBV6-1 combines with J gene TRBJ2-5, with 7 bases identical to TRBD1. CDR1 is MNHNS, CDR2 SASEGT, per germline. Trimming cost V 5 bases and J 4 bases; bases outside gene matches: 10. The CDR3 covers 15 residues. The CDR3 nucleotides are TGTGCCAGCAGTCCCGTGAGGGGGCGGTCAGAGACCCAGTACTTC. Translated, it gives CASSPVRGRSETQYF.

This clonotype was observed a few times. The CDR3 reads CSAQPTSGAQETQYF. In nucleotides, the CDR3 is TGCAGTGCTCAACCGACTAGCGGGGCACAAGAGACCCAGTACTTC. The genes are TRBV20-1 and TRBJ2-5, with 11 bases matching TRBD2. The CDR3 consists of 15 residues. Looked up from germline, CDR1 is DFQATT and CDR2 is SNEGSKA (reference sequence). With 5 bases clipped from V and 2 bases from J, the junction kept 7 bases outside the gene matches.

This clonotype came up many times. This chain uses TRBV4-2 with TRBJ1-4; the D is unclear. Germline V gene sequence: CDR1 LGHNA, CDR2 YNFKEQ. Trimming removed 4 bases at V and 5 bases at J, with 11 bases between. The CDR3 is 14 amino acids. For the CDR3, the DNA is TGTGCCAGCAGCCCCCCGGCCAGGAATGAAAAACTGTTTTTT. Its translation is CASSPPARNEKLFF.

In this sample, this clonotype turned up a few times. The CDR3 sequence is CASSWDYYGYTF. CDR3 DNA sequence: TGTGCCAGCAGTTGGGACTACTATGGCTACACCTTC. The gene calls are TRBV12-3 or TRBV12-4 and TRBJ1-2, with D possibly being TRBD1 (5 bases). V was pared by 4 bases and J by 3 bases, with 6 bases between. This CDR3 is 12 amino acids long.

The table lists this clonotype with a few counts. The rearrangement joins TRBV18 to TRBJ2-4; 8 bases are shared with TRBD1. This CDR3 is 18 amino acids long. Germline V gene sequence: CDR1 KGHSH, CDR2 LQKENI. The trim removed 5 bases at V and 1 base at J, leaving 13 bases unmatched. The CDR3 DNA reads as TGTGCCAGCTCAGCGACAGGGACAGGCGCCGCGGCCAAAAACATTCAGTACTTC. Protein: CASSATGTGAAAKNIQYF.

The sample holds many counts of this clonotype. The genes are TRBV5-1 and TRBJ1-6; TRBD1 aligns across 8 bases. Germline assignment: CDR1 SGHRS and CDR2 YFSETQ. V was pared by 4 bases and J by 10 bases, with 7 bases of the junction left unmatched. This CDR3 is 14 amino acids long. In nucleotides, the CDR3 is TGCGCCAGCAGCGAACAGGGGGGGGGATCACCCCTCCACTTT. The encoded protein is CASSEQGGGSPLHF.